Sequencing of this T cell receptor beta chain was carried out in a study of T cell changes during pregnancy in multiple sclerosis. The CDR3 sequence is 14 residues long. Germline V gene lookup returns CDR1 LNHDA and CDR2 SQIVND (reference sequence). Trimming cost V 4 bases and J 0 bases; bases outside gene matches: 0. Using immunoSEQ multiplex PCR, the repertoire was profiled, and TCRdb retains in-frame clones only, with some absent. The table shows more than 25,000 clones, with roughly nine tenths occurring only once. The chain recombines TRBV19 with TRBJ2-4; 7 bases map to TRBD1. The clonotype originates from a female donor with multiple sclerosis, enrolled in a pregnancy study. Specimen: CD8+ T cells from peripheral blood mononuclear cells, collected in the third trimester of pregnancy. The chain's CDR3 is CASSTGGAKNIQYF. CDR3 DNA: TGTGCCAGTAGTACAGGGGGAGCCAAAAACATTCAGTACTTC.